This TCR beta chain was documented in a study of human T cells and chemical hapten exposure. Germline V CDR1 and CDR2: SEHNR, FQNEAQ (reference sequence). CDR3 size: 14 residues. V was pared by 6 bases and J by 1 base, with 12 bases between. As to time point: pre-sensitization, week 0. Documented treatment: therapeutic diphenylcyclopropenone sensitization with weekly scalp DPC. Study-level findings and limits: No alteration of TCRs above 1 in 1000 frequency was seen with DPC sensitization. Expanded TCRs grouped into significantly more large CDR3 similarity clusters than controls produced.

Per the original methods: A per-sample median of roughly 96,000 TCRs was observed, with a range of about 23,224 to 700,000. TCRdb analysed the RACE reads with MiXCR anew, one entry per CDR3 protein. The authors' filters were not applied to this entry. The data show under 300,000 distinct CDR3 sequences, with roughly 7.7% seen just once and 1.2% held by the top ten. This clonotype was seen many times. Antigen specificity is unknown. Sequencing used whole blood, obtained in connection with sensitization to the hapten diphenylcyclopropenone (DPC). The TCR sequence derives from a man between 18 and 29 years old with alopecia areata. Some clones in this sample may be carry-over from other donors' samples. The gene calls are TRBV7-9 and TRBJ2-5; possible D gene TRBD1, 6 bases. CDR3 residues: CASRRRGGQETQYF. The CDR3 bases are TGTGCCAGCAGGCGGCGAGGGGGCCAAGAGACCCAGTACTTC.